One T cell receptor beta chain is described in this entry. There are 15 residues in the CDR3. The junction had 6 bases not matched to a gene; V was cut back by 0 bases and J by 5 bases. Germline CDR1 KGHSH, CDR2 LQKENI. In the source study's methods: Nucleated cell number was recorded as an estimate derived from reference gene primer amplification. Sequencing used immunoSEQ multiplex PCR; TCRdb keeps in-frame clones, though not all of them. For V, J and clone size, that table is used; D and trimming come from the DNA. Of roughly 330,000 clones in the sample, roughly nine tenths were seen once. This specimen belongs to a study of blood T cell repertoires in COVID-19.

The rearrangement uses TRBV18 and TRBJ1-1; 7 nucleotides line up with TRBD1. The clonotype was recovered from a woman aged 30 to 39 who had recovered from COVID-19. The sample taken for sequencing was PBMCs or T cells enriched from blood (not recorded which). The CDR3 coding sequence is TGTGCCAGCTCACCACCCGACAGGGATGGGACTGAAGCTTTCTTT. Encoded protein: CASSPPDRDGTEAFF. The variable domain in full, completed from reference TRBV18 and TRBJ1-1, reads NAGVMQNPRHLVRRRGQEARLRCSPMKGHSHVYWYRQLPEEGLKFMVYLQKENIIDESGMPKERFSAEFPKEGPSILRIQQVVRGDSAAYFCASSPPDRDGTEAFFGQGTRLTVV.